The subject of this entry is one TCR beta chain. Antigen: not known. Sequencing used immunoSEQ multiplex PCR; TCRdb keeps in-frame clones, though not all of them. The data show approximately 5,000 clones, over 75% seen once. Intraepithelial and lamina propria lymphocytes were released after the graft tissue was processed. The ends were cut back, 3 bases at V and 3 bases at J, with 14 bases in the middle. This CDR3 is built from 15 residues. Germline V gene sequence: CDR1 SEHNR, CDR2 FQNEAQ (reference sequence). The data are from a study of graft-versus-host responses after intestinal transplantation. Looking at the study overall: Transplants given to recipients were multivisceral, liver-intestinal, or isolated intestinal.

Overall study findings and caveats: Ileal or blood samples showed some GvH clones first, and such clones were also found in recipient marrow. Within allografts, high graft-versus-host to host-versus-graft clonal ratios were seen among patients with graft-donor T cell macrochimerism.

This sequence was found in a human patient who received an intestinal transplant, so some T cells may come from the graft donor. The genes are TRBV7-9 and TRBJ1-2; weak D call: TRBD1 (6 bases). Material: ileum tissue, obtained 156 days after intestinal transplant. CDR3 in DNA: TGTGCCAGCAGCTTTACAGGGAGAGGGTACTATGGCTACACCTTC. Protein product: CASSFTGRGYYGYTF.